Listed here are 24 T cell receptor beta chains from one sample, sequenced in a study of blood T cells in healthy people across ages (dated by TCRdb to about 2015). Library method: 5' RACE. Sequenced on an Illumina HiSeq 2500. A second PCR of about 6 to 11 cycles was performed with a sample-barcoded 5' primer and a J-beta primer mix. TCRdb trimmed public reads at Q25 via fastp, called clones via MiXCR and kept in-frame beta chains. Rows matching on CDR3 protein sequence are summarized as one entry with the most common DNA and genes. In this sample the table shows approximately 600,000 distinct CDR3 sequences, 58% of which occur a single time. The ten largest clones add up to around 37% of the sample. The sequencing input was blood. Every receptor here comes from a man in his fifties or sixties in good health.

The chain carries TRBV12-3 or TRBV12-4 and TRBJ2-6; TRBD1 or TRBD2 may be the D gene (5 bases each). Deletions cut 5 bases from V and 3 bases from J, with 20 bases between. This CDR3 is built from 18 residues. The CDR3 DNA reads as TGTGCCAGCAGTCCCCGACATCCGGGGCCGGTTGGGGCCAACGTCCTGACTTTC. Translated: CASSPRHPGPVGANVLTF.

This clonotype was recorded a few times. This chain joins TRBV20-1 and TRBJ1-6; no definite D call. CDR1 DFQATT and CDR2 SNEGSKA come from the germline V gene (reference sequence). V lost 3 bases to trimming and J lost 7 bases, with 16 bases between them. The CDR3 totals 15 residues. The CDR3 sequence: CSASTPGLGNSPLHF. As DNA, the CDR3 is TGCAGTGCTAGTACTCCGGGCCTGGGGAATTCACCCCTCCACTTT.

The chain has TRBV7-9 and TRBJ2-5; 10 bases agree with TRBD2. V dropped 2 bases and J dropped 5; count of bases not matched to a gene: 8. This CDR3 has 16 amino acids. From germline, CDR1 is SEHNR and CDR2 FQNEAQ (reference sequence). The CDR3 DNA is TGTGCCAGCAGCTTACCCAGCGGGGGGGCCGGGGAGACCCAGTACTTC. It specifies CASSLPSGGAGETQYF.

This clonotype came up once. The rearrangement uses TRBV6-5 and TRBJ1-2, with 9 bases aligning to TRBD1. The CDR3 consists of 15 residues. Germline V gene sequence: CDR1 MNHEY, CDR2 SVGAGI. V lost 0 bases to trimming and J lost 5 bases; unmatched junction nucleotides: 4. DNA for the CDR3: TGTGCCAGCAGTTACTCGACAGGGGGAGTTTATGGCTACACCTTC. It is translated as CASSYSTGGVYGYTF.

This clonotype was picked up one time. A read error may produce the germline difference seen at one junction end. In DNA form, the CDR3 reads TGTACCAGCAGCGCCCTAGCGGGCGTAACAGATACGCAGTATTTT. It is translated as CTSSALAGVTDTQYF. The chain is built from TRBV7-7 and TRBJ2-3, with 8 bases aligning to TRBD2. Germline-derived CDR1 and CDR2 are SSHAT and FNYEAQ (reference sequence). The CDR3 sequence is 15 residues long.

This sequence joins TRBV4-3 and TRBJ2-1, with 7 positions matching TRBD2. In germline, CDR1 is LGHNA, CDR2 YSLEER. The CDR3 is 17 amino acids. The ends lost 2 bases at V and 5 bases at J; junction bases unmatched: 12. The CDR3, as DNA: TGCGCCAGCAGCCAATGGGGAGGGAGGGTCGTCGACAATGAGCAGTTCTTC. It yields the protein CASSQWGGRVVDNEQFF.

The rearrangement uses TRBV12-3 or TRBV12-4 and TRBJ2-1; the match to TRBD2 covers 13 bases. Trimming removed 5 bases from V and 6 bases from J; junction bases left unmatched: 7. This CDR3 has 16 residues. CDR3 loop: CASSLGTSGDSNEQFF. The CDR3, as DNA: TGTGCCAGCAGTCTCGGGACTAGCGGGGACTCCAATGAGCAGTTCTTC.

This clonotype occurred once. The CDR3 bases are TGTGCCACCGGGACAGGGCCCTACGAGCAGTACTTC. It is translated as CATGTGPYEQYF. V gene TRBV6-1 combines with J gene TRBJ2-7; the match to TRBD1 covers 9 bases. The J segment lost 2 bases and the V segment lost 10 bases, leaving 3 bases of the junction unmatched. Germline V gives CDR1 MNHNS, CDR2 SASEGT. The CDR3 is 12 amino acids.

A few counts support this clonotype. This chain joins TRBV5-1 and TRBJ2-4; 10 bases map to TRBD1. CDR1 and CDR2 from the germline V gene are SGHRS and YFSETQ. The CDR3 length is 17 residues. The junction had 10 bases not matched to a gene; V was cut back by 4 bases and J by 3 bases. The CDR3 spells CASSPPGQGSSKNIQYF. CDR3 nucleotide sequence: TGCGCCAGCAGCCCCCCGGGACAGGGGTCGAGCAAAAACATTCAGTACTTC.

The rearrangement joins TRBV11-2 to TRBJ2-5; D uncertain. The CDR3 has 11 amino acids. Looked up from germline, CDR1 is SGHAT and CDR2 is FQNNGV. Trimming shortened V by 5 bases and J by 11 bases, and 12 bases separated the two germline ends. CDR3 coding DNA: TGTGCCAGCAGCCCCCAATTGGAGCAGTACTTC. Translation: CASSPQLEQYF.

In nucleotides, the CDR3 is TGCGCCAGCAGCCAAGAAGGGAATTTGGCAGATACGCAGTATTTT. It translates to CASSQEGNLADTQYF. The chain uses TRBV4-1 and TRBJ2-3, with unresolved D. V was pared by 0 bases and J by 4 bases, with 11 bases between. Germline lookup yields CDR1 MGHRA and CDR2 YSYEKL. The length of the CDR3 is 15 residues.

The rearrangement joins TRBV6-1 to TRBJ2-5; 8 bases agree with TRBD1. This CDR3 has 15 amino acids. The J segment lost 4 bases and the V segment lost 5 bases, leaving 9 bases of the junction unmatched. CDR1 is MNHNS and CDR2 is SASEGT in the germline V gene. CDR3 residues: CASSLGQGGGETQYF. The CDR3 DNA sequence: TGTGCCAGCAGTCTAGGACAGGGTGGAGGAGAGACCCAGTACTTC.

This chain links TRBV21-1 with TRBJ2-1; the tabulated D call, TRBD1, remains unverified against the DNA. TRBV21-1 counts as a pseudogene. CDR3 length: 15 amino acids. CDR3 region: CASSKVGGPLDEQFF. DNA for the CDR3: TGTGCCAGCAGCAAAGTGGGGGGGCCTTTGGATGAGCAGTTCTTC.

This clonotype was counted between two and nine times. The V and J genes are TRBV3-1 and TRBJ1-1; 8 bases are shared with TRBD1. The CDR3 contains 14 residues. The V and J ends lost 4 bases and 4 bases, in that order; junction bases with no gene match: 5. The V gene's germline CDR1 is LGHDT and CDR2 YNNKEL (reference sequence). This CDR3 is CASSPSDRGTEAFF. The CDR3 DNA sequence: TGTGCCAGCAGCCCTTCCGACAGGGGCACTGAAGCTTTCTTT.

This clonotype occurred a few times. V gene TRBV10-3 combines with J gene TRBJ2-1; unclear D gene. The CDR3 has 12 amino acids. V shed 2 bases and J shed 12 bases, with 11 bases lying between them. CDR1 and CDR2 from the germline V gene are ENHRY and SYGVKD. The CDR3 here is CAISEETIRQFF. The CDR3 region has the DNA TGTGCCATCAGTGAGGAGACGATCCGGCAGTTCTTC.

The rearrangement uses TRBV6-5 and TRBJ1-2; no firm D call. This CDR3 has 13 amino acids. Per germline, CDR1 MNHEY and CDR2 SVGAGI. V shed 6 bases and J shed 8 bases, with 16 bases lying between them. The CDR3 here is CASRRYRSEGYTF. The CDR3 DNA sequence: TGTGCCAGCAGGAGGTATCGTTCGGAAGGCTACACCTTC.

On this clonotype: The germline gene is not matched at one end of the junction; a read error may be the cause. The genes are TRBV5-5 and TRBJ1-2; no reliable D call. The CDR3 loop spans 13 amino acids. The V gene's germline CDR1 is SGHKS and CDR2 YYEKEE (reference sequence). Here the CDR3 reads CASSLSVTYCYTF. DNA for the CDR3: TGTGCCAGCAGCTTGTCAGTAACCTATTGCTACACCTTC. Filled out from reference TRBV5-5 and TRBJ1-2, the complete variable domain reads DAGVTQSPTHLIKTRGQQVTLRCSPISGHKSVSWYQQVLGQGPQFIFQYYEKEERGRGNFPDRFSARQFPNYSSELNVNALLLGDSALYLCASSLSVTYCYTFGSGTRLTVV.

The chain couples TRBV7-2 to TRBJ1-6; D gene unclear. V was shortened by 1 base and J by 13 bases, with 20 bases between the two germline ends. CDR3 length equals 16 residues. Germline V CDR1 and CDR2: SGHTA, FQGNSA. In DNA, the CDR3 is TGTGCCAGCAGCTTAGACAGTCTAAGGTCGGGAGCCCCCCTCCACTTT. Its translation is CASSLDSLRSGAPLHF.

The rearrangement joins TRBV7-8 to TRBJ2-1; 10 nucleotides line up with TRBD1. Germline V lookup: CDR1 SGHVS, CDR2 FQNEAQ. The CDR3 spans 15 residues. V shed 5 bases and J 7 bases; nucleotides not matched to a gene: 8. As DNA, the CDR3 is TGTGCCAGCAGCCTCGGGGGACAGGGGTGGAATGAGCAGTTCTTC. The encoded protein is CASSLGGQGWNEQFF.

This chain uses TRBV12-3 or TRBV12-4 with TRBJ2-6; D call uncertain. The CDR3 has 15 residues. Between the trimmed V and J ends, which lost 5 bases and 0 bases, there was a span of 8 bases. DNA of the CDR3: TGTGCCAGCAGTCCGCATAACTCTGGGGCCAACGTCCTGACTTTC. It translates to CASSPHNSGANVLTF.

The chain is built from TRBV20-1 and TRBJ2-4; 9 bases fit TRBD2. The tail of the sequence fits TRBJ2-7 better, so the J call may be wrong. The CDR3 consists of 15 residues. Germline V lookup: CDR1 DFQATT, CDR2 SNEGSKA (reference sequence). This CDR3 reads CSARSGSGGWYEQYF. Written as DNA, the CDR3 is TGCAGTGCTAGATCGGGGAGCGGGGGGTGGTACGAGCAGTACTTC.

This clonotype was seen a single time. This chain links TRBV20-1 with TRBJ1-6, with D unclear. Deletions cut 3 bases from V and 4 bases from J, with 16 bases between. CDR3 size: 16 residues. The V gene's germline CDR1 is DFQATT and CDR2 SNEGSKA (reference sequence). CDR3 sequence reads: CSARVGRADYNSPLHF. CDR3 DNA sequence: TGCAGTGCTAGGGTCGGCCGCGCAGATTATAATTCACCCCTCCACTTT.

This clonotype was counted many times. The chain combines TRBV29-1 with TRBJ1-1; 9 bases fit TRBD1. This CDR3 is 12 amino acids long. The germline gives CDR1 SQVTM, CDR2 ANQGSEA. Germline trimming cut 7 bases from V and 3 bases from J; bases unmatched to any gene: 3. Here the CDR3 reads CSGGQGYTEAFF. The DNA of the CDR3 is TGCAGCGGCGGACAGGGGTACACTGAAGCTTTCTTT.

V is TRBV5-1 and J is TRBJ2-1, with no clear D. Trimming stripped 4 bases from V and 4 bases from J, with 6 bases between. The CDR3 is 12 amino acids. The germline V gene has CDR1 SGHRS and CDR2 YFSETQ. The CDR3 loop reads CASSATYNEQFF. In nucleotides, the CDR3 is TGCGCCAGCAGCGCCACTTACAATGAGCAGTTCTTC.